Included here is one T cell receptor (beta chain) sequence, with context. Arm-PCR of CDR3 regions and iRepertoire HTBI primers were used to build TCR beta libraries. In the source study's methods: About 60 TRBV and 14 TRBJ segments were identified across samples. TCRdb called the multiplex PCR reads again in MiXCR, with one record for every CDR3 protein. What appears here as the V and J calls and clone size reflects TCRdb's work, not the paper's. The sample lists about 620,000 distinct CDR3 sequences, about 15% occurring once. This sample is drawn from a study of regulatory T cells in long-lasting Graves disease. Study details: Newly diagnosed Graves' patients had under 3 months of antithyroid drugs.

The sample's time point: newly diagnosed GD, antithyroid drugs for less than 3 months. Scientists built the TCR library using RNA that was extracted from PBMCs. Germline V gene sequence: CDR1 SEHNR, CDR2 FQNEAQ (reference sequence). CDR3 length equals 15 residues. V trimming: 5 bases; J trimming: 4 bases; junction bases outside the gene matches: 10. A further study also used this sample, focusing on T cells in Graves' hyperthyroidism and ophthalmopathy. From that study: First-round RT-PCR targeting the TCR CDR3 was performed with the HTBI primer set. Blood shared most expanded thyroid clonotypes above 0.001.

The genes are TRBV7-9 and TRBJ2-5; 7 bases match TRBD1. This receptor was obtained from a woman in her 30s with Graves disease. The material sequenced was peripheral blood mononuclear cells (PBMCs), taken at new diagnosis, from a patient treated with antithyroid drugs. The CDR3 region is CASSQLQGKIETQYF. The CDR3 coding sequence is TGTGCCAGCAGCCAGCTACAGGGGAAAATAGAGACCCAGTACTTC. The full variable domain, rest sourced from reference TRBV7-9 and TRBJ2-5, is DTGVSQNPRHKITKRGQNVTFRCDPISEHNRLYWYRQTLGQGPEFLTYFQNEAQLEKSRLLSDRFSAERPKGSFSTLEIQRTEQGDSAMYLCASSQLQGKIETQYFGPGTRLLVL.